This is a list of T cell receptor beta chains from one sample in a study of shared T cell receptors in the human thymus. Produced via immunoSEQ multiplex PCR; TCRdb's table is partial and in-frame only. The repertoire holds more than 300,000 clones, with around 95% as singletons. Source material: thymocytes. These receptors originate from a human donor. Each CDR3 is given with its conserved first and last residue. The order of the fields is J gene, D gene, V gene, clone size, CDR3 DNA, CDR3 protein. A D gene is named only where the DNA matches it firmly. Clone size is given for some rows only: seen once, a few or many times, or a class if the clone is expanded.

J gene: TRBJ1-6; D gene: NA; V gene: TRBV14; clone size: NA; CDR3 DNA: TGTGCCAGCAGCCAAGATAGCAGGGTGGGCAGGTCACCCCTCCACTTT; CDR3 protein: CASSQDSRVGRSPLHF
J gene: TRBJ2-3; D gene: NA; V gene: TRBV18; clone size: NA; CDR3 DNA: TGTGCCAGCTCATTTCCCCGGGACGGCACTAGCACAGATACGCAGTATTTT; CDR3 protein: CASSFPRDGTSTDTQYF
J gene: TRBJ1-1; D gene: TRBD1; V gene: TRBV28; clone size: NA; CDR3 DNA: TGTGCCAGCAGTTCACCGCTGTGGACAGGGTTGATGAACACTGAAGCTTTCTTT; CDR3 protein: CASSSPLWTGLMNTEAFF
J gene: TRBJ2-7; D gene: TRBD2; V gene: TRBV6-5; clone size: NA; CDR3 DNA: TGTGCCAGCAGTTACTCGAAGCGGGAGTACTACGAGCAGTACTTC; CDR3 protein: CASSYSKREYYEQYF
J gene: TRBJ1-1; D gene: NA; V gene: TRBV6-5; clone size: NA; CDR3 DNA: TGTGCCAGCAGTTACGGAGTGTTGACTGAAGCTTTCTTT; CDR3 protein: CASSYGVLTEAFF
J gene: TRBJ2-5; D gene: TRBD1; V gene: TRBV27; clone size: NA; CDR3 DNA: TGTGCCAGCACTTCCCGGGGGGACAGGGAAACGGAGACCCAGTACTTC; CDR3 protein: CASTSRGDRETETQYF
J gene: TRBJ2-7; D gene: NA; V gene: TRBV5-1; clone size: NA; CDR3 DNA: TGCGCCAGCAGCTCGTCTACTAGCTACGACTTTTCCTACGAGCAGTACTTC; CDR3 protein: CASSSSTSYDFSYEQYF
J gene: TRBJ1-1; D gene: NA; V gene: TRBV2; clone size: NA; CDR3 DNA: TGTGCCAGCAGTGAAGGAGGTCCCGGGGCTTTCTTT; CDR3 protein: CASSEGGPGAFF
J gene: TRBJ2-6; D gene: NA; V gene: TRBV10-3; clone size: NA; CDR3 DNA: TGTGCCATCAGTGAGTCGAGGGGTTACTCTGGGGCCAACGTCCTGACTTTC; CDR3 protein: CAISESRGYSGANVLTF
J gene: TRBJ2-1; D gene: NA; V gene: TRBV19; clone size: NA; CDR3 DNA: TGTGCCAGTAGTTCCACCCGACTAGCAGGGGGCAATGAGCAGTTCTTC; CDR3 protein: CASSSTRLAGGNEQFF
J gene: TRBJ2-7; D gene: TRBD2; V gene: TRBV5-6; clone size: NA; CDR3 DNA: TGTGCCAGCAGCTTGCACACTAGCGGGAGCTACGAGCAGTACTTC; CDR3 protein: CASSLHTSGSYEQYF
J gene: TRBJ2-7; D gene: TRBD2; V gene: TRBV2; clone size: once; CDR3 DNA: TGTGCCAGCAGCCCCTACGGGGGACTAACCTACGAGCAGTACTTC; CDR3 protein: CASSPYGGLTYEQYF
J gene: TRBJ2-7; D gene: NA; V gene: TRBV27; clone size: NA; CDR3 DNA: TGTGCCAGCAGTTTACCCCAGGGCCAGGGTCGGACCTACGAGCAGTACTTC; CDR3 protein: CASSLPQGQGRTYEQYF
J gene: TRBJ2-3; D gene: NA; V gene: TRBV2; clone size: NA; CDR3 DNA: TGTGCCAGCCGGGACTGGGGATACACAGATACGCAGTATTTT; CDR3 protein: CASRDWGYTDTQYF
J gene: TRBJ2-1; D gene: NA; V gene: TRBV11-2; clone size: NA; CDR3 DNA: TGTGCCAGCAGCTTAGGAGTGCCTTCCTACAATGAGCAGTTCTTC; CDR3 protein: CASSLGVPSYNEQFF
J gene: TRBJ1-1; D gene: NA; V gene: TRBV4-3; clone size: NA; CDR3 DNA: TGCGCCAGCAGCCAAGTCGAAGAGCCGAACACTGAAGCTTTCTTT; CDR3 protein: CASSQVEEPNTEAFF
J gene: TRBJ1-2; D gene: NA; V gene: TRBV2; clone size: NA; CDR3 DNA: TGTGCCAGCAGCCATACAGGAAACCTCTATGGCTACACCTTC; CDR3 protein: CASSHTGNLYGYTF